This T cell receptor beta chain was documented in a study of beta chain features in type 1 diabetes. Study-level information: Age and gender were similar between patients and healthy donors, as were cell yields.

As every portion of the isolated RNA was reverse transcribed, the sequencing read expressed TCRB transcripts. About 3.7 million reads per sample were averaged for naive, central memory and regulatory samples. TCRdb's copy holds only in-frame clones and misses some; the assay was immunoSEQ multiplex PCR. The sample consists of hundreds of thousands of clones, more than 13% of them appearing once. Points from the study as a whole: All four CD4+ subsets of Type 1 diabetes patients contained TCRB CDR3s that were moderately but significantly shorter.

A remark on this clone: Its antigen is not identified.

Losses at the gene ends were 5 bases for V and 13 bases for J; bases not matched to a gene: 11. Germline CDR1 LNHDA, CDR2 SQIVND (reference sequence). The CDR3 sequence is 14 residues long. The chain employs TRBV19 and TRBJ2-1, with 10 bases that match TRBD1. Source material: naive CD4+ T cells from blood. This TCR came from a man aged 18-30 years with type 1 diabetes. The DNA for the CDR3 is TGTGCCAGTAGTCCAACGGGACAGGGGAATCGACAGTTCTTC. Encoded protein: CASSPTGQGNRQFF.